This T cell receptor (beta chain) originates from a study of T-cell reconstitution after alpha-beta-depleted transplantation in children. The germline CDR1 and CDR2 sequences are SGHTA and FQGNSA. The V end lost 1 base, the J end lost 3 bases, and 6 bases lay between the germline ends. The CDR3 runs to 13 residues. For TCRbeta, the library was prepared with unique molecular identifiers. From the PCR reads, TCRdb called clonotypes with MiXCR, one entry per CDR3 protein. The sample has over 300,000 distinct CDR3 sequences; 10% are singletons. The receptor's source is a human donor who donated a stem cell graft to a child with acute lymphoblastic leukemia. V usage is TRBV7-2 and J usage is TRBJ2-5; D remains unclear. This specimen consisted of PBMCs from the stem cell graft donor, obtained from the stem cell graft. This CDR3 is CASSLVPEETQYF. The CDR3 nucleotides are TGTGCCAGCAGCTTAGTGCCTGAAGAGACCCAGTACTTC.